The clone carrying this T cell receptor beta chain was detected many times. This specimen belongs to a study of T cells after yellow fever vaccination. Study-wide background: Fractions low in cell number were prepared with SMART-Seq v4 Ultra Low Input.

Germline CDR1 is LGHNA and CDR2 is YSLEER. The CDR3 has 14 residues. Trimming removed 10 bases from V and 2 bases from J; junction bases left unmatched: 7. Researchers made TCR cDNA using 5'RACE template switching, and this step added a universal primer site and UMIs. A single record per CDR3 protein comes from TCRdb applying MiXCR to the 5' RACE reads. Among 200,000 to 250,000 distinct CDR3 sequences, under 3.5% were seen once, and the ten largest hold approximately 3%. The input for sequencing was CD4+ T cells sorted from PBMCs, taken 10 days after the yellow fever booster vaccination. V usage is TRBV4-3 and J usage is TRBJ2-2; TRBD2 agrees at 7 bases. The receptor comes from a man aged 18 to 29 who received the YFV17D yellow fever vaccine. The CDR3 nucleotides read TGCGCCACTGGGCTAGCGGAAAACACCGGGGAGCTGTTTTTT. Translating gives CATGLAENTGELFF.